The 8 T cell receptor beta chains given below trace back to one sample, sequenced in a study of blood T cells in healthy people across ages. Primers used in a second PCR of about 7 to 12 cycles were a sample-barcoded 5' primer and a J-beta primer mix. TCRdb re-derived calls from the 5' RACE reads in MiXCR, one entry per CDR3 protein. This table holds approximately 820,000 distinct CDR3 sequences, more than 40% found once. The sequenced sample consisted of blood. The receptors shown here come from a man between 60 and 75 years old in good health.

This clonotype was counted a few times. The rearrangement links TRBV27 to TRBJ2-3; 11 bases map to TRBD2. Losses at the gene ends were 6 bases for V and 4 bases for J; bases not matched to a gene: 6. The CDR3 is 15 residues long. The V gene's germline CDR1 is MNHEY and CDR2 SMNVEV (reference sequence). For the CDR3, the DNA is TGTGCCAGCAGCACTATAGCGGGGGGGGCAGATACGCAGTATTTT. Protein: CASSTIAGGADTQYF.

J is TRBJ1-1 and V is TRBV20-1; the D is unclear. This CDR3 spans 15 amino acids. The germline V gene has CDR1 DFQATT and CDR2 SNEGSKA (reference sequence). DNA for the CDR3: TGCAGGCCAAACGGACCTTTGGGTTCGGACACTGAAGCTTTCTTT. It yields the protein CRPNGPLGSDTEAFF.

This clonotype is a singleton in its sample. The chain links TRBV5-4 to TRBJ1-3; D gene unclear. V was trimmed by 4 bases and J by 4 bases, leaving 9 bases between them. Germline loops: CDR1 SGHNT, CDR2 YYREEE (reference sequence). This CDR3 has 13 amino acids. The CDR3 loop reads CASSPPRGNTIYF. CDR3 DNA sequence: TGTGCCAGCAGCCCCCCGCGCGGAAACACCATATATTTT.

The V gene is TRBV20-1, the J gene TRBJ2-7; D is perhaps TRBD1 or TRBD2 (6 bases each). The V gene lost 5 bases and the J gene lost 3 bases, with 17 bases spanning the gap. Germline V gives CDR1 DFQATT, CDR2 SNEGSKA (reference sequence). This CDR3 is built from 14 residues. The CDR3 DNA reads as TGCAGTGCTTTGCGGAGGGGGAGAATCTACGAGCAGTACTTC. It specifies CSALRRGRIYEQYF.

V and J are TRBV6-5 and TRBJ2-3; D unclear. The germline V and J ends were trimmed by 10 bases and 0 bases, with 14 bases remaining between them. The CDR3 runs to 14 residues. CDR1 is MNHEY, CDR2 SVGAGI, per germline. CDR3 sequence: CATHSTLSTDTQYF. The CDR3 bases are TGTGCCACCCACTCCACTCTTAGCACAGATACGCAGTATTTT.

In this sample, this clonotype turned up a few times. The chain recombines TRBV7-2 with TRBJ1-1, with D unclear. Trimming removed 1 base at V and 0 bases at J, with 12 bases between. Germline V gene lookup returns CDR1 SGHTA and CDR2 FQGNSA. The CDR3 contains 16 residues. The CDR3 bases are TGTGCCAGCAGCTTAGTGGGGATTCCCGTGAACACTGAAGCTTTCTTT. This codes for CASSLVGIPVNTEAFF. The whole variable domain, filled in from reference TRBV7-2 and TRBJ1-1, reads GAGVSQSPSNKVTEKGKDVELRCDPISGHTALYWYRQSLGQGLEFLIYFQGNSAPDKSGLPSDRFSAERTGGSVSTLTIQRTQQEDSAVYLCASSLVGIPVNTEAFFGQGTRLTVV.

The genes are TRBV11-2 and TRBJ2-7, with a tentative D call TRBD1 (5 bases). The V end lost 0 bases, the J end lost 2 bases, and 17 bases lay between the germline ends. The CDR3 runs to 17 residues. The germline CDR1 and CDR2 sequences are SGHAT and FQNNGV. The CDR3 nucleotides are TGTGCCAGCAGCTTAGATGGATGGGGTCGGACAACCTACGAGCAGTACTTC. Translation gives CASSLDGWGRTTYEQYF.

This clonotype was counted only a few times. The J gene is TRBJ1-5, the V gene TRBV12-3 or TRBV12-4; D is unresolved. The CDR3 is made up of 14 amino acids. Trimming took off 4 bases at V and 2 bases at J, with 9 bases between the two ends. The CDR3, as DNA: TGTGCCAGCAGTTCGTTGGTGGGCAATCAGCCCCAGCATTTT. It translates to CASSSLVGNQPQHF.